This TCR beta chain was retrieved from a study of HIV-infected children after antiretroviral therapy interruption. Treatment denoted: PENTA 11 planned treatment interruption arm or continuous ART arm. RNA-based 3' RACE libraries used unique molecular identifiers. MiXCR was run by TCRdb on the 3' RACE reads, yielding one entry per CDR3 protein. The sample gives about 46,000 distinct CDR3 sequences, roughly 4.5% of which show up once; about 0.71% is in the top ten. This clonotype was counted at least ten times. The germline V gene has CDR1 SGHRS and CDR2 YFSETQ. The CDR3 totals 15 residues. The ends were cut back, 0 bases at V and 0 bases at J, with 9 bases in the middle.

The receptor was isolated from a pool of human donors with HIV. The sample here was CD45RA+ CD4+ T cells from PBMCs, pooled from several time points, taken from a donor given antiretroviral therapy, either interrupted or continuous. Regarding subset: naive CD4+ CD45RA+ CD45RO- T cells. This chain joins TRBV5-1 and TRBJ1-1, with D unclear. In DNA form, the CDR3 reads TGCGCCAGCAGCTTGGACGGCGGGATGAACACTGAAGCTTTCTTT. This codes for CASSLDGGMNTEAFF.